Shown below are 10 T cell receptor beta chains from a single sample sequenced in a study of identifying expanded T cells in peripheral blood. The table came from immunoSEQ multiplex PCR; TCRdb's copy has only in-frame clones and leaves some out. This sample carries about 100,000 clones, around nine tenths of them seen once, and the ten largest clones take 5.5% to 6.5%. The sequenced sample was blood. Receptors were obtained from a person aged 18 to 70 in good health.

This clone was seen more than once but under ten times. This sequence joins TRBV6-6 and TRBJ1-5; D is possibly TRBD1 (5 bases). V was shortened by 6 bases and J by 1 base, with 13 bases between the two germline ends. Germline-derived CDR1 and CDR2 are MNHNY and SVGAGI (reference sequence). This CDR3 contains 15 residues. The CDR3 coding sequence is TGTGCCAGCAGGTCAGCCCGGGACAGCAATCAGCCCCAGCATTTT. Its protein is CASRSARDSNQPQHF.

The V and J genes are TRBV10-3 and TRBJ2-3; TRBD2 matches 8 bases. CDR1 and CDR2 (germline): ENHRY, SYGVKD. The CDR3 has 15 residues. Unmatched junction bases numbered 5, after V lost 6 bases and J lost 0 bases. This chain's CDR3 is CAISILAGSTDTQYF. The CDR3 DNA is TGTGCCATCAGCATATTAGCGGGGAGCACAGATACGCAGTATTTT.

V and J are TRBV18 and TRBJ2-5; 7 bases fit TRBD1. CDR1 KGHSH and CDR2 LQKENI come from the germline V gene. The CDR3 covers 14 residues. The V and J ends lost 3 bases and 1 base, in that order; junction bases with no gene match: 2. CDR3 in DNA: TGTGCCAGCTCACCGGACAGGCGCCAAGAGACCCAGTACTTC. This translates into CASSPDRRQETQYF.

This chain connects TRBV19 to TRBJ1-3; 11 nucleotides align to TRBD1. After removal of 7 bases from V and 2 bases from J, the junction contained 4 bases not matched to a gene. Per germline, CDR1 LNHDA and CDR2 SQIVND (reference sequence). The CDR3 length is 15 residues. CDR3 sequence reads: CASKRGQGAGNTIYF. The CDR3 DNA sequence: TGTGCCAGTAAAAGGGGACAGGGGGCTGGAAACACCATATATTTT. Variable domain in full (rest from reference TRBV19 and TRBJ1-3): DGGITQSPKYLFRKEGQNVTLSCEQNLNHDAMYWYRQDPGQGLRLIYYSQIVNDFQKGDIAEGYSVSREKKESFPLTVTSAQKNPTAFYLCASKRGQGAGNTIYFGEGSWLTVV.

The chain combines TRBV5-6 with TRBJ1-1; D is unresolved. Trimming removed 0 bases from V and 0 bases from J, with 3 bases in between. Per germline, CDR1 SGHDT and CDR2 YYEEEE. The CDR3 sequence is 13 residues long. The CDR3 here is CASSLDLNTEAFF. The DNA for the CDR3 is TGTGCCAGCAGCTTGGACCTGAACACTGAAGCTTTCTTT.

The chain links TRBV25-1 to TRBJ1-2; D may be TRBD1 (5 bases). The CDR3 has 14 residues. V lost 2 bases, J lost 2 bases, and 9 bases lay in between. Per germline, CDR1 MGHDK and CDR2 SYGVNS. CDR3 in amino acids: CASSEEGPNYGYTF. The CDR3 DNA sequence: TGTGCCAGCAGTGAAGAGGGGCCCAACTATGGCTACACCTTC.

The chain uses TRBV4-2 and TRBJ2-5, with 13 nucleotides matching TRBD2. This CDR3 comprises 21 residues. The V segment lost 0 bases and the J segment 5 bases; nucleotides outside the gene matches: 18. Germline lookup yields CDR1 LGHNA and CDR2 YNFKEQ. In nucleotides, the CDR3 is TGTGCCAGCAGCCAAGATTTTACCCCCGGACTAGCGGGAGTTACGGGGGAGACCCAGTACTTC. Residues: CASSQDFTPGLAGVTGETQYF.

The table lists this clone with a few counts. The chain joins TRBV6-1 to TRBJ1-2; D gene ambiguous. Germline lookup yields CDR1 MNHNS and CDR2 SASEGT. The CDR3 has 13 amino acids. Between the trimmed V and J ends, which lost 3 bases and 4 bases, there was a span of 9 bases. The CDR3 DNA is TGTGCCAGCAGTGAGTCCAGGAGCTATGGCTACACCTTC. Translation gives CASSESRSYGYTF.

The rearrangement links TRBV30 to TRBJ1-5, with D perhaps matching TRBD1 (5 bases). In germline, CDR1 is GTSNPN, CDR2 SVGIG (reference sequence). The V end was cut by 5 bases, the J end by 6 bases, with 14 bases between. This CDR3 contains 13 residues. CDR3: CAWEAGEGQPQHF. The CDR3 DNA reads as TGTGCCTGGGAGGCGGGGGAAGGTCAGCCCCAGCATTTT.

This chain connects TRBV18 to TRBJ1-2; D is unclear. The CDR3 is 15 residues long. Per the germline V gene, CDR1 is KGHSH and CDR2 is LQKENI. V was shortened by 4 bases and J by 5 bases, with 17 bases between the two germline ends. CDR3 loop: CASSRVERALYGYTF. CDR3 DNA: TGTGCCAGCTCACGTGTCGAAAGGGCGTTGTATGGCTACACCTTC.